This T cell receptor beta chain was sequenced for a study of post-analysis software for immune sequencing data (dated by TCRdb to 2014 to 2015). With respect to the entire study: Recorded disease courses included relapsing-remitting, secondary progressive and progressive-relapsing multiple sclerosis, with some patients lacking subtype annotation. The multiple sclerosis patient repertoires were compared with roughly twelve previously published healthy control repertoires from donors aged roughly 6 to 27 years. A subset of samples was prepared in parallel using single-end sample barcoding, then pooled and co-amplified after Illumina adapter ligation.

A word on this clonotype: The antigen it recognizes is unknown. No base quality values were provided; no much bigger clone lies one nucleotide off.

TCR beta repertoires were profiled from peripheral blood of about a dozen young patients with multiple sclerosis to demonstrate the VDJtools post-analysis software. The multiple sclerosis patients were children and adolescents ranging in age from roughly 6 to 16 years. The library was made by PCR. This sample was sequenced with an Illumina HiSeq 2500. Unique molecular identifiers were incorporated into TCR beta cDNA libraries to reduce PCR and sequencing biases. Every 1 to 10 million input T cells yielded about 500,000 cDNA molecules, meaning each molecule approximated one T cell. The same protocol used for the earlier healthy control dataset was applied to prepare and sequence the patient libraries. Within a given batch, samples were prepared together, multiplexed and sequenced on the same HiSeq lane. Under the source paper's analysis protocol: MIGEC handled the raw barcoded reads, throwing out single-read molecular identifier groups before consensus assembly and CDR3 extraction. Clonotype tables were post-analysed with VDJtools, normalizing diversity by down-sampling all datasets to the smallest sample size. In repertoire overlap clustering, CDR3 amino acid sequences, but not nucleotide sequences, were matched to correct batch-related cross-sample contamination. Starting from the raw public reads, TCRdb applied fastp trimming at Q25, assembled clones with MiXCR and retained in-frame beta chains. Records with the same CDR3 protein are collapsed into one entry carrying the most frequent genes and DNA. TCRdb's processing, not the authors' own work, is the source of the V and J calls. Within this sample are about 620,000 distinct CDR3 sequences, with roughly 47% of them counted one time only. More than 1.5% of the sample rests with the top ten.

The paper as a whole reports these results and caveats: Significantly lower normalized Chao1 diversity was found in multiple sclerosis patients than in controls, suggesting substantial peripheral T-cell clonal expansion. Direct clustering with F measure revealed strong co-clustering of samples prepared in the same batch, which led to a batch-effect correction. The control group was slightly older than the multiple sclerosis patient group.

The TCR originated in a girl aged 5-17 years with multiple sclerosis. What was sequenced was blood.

The CDR3 protein is CASNKGPQGDTEAFF. The sequence in DNA is TGTGCCAGCAACAAGGGCCCACAGGGTGACACTGAAGCTTTCTTT. The chain employs TRBV5-6 and TRBJ1-1, and the D gene may be TRBD1, 6 bases matching. The CDR3 contains 15 residues, cysteine and phenylalanine counted. The kept DNA is CDR3 alone, 45 bases in frame from the first base. Trimming at the junction amounts to 6 bases on V and 3 bases on J, and the germline ends lie 18 bases apart. Looking up the germline V gene yields CDR1 SGHDT and CDR2 YYEEEE.